This T cell receptor (beta chain) was identified in a study of PD-1 blockade in classical Hodgkin lymphoma (dated by TCRdb to between 2020 and 2021). About the full investigation: Nivolumab dosing was 3 mg/kg intravenously every 2 weeks, continuing until either disease progression or unacceptable toxicity. A peripheral blood immune signature of response to PD-1 blockade in classical Hodgkin lymphoma was defined using TCR beta sequencing and CyTOF.

The CDR3 measures 13 amino acids from cysteine to phenylalanine. CDR3 DNA is the only sequence kept; it has 39 bases, read in frame from the first base. The trim is 5 bases for V and 5 bases for J, with a gap of 12 bases between the germline ends. As encoded in the germline V gene, CDR1 is KGHSH while CDR2 is LQKENI. In the paper's terms, the time point label means: cycle 4 day 1 (C4D1), after 5 to 7 weeks of nivolumab. Every trial patient had relapsed after autologous stem cell transplantation, and cohorts A, B and C differed in prior brentuximab vedotin exposure. The trial cohort was composed of 56 patients with relapsed/refractory classical Hodgkin lymphoma, for whom complete response, partial response or progressive disease was recorded as best overall response. Trial patients were treated with single-agent nivolumab in the multi-cohort phase II CheckMate 205 trial. An independent review committee assessed best overall response using the 2007 International Working Group response criteria. Trial PBMCs were collected just before the start of nivolumab (C1D1) and during therapy at cycle 2 day 1 and cycle 4 day 1. Peripheral blood was collected in 8 mL Vacutainer Cell Preparation Tubes, from which PBMCs were isolated by centrifugation and then cryopreserved.

To note about this clone: This receptor's antigen is unknown. Base-call qualities are not available, and no considerably larger clone is one nucleotide away.

Genomic DNA was extracted with the Qiagen DNeasy kit from unsorted PBMCs and from negatively selected CD4+ and CD8+ fractions. Amplification of TCR beta CDR3 regions was done by immunoSEQ multiplex PCR with primers that anneal to V and J segments. A synthetic immune receptor repertoire was used to minimize amplification bias, and any residual bias was removed computationally once sequencing was done. Turning to the authors' computational methods: Repertoire diversity was quantified as the Shannon entropy index using custom Python scripts. Unsorted, CD4+ and CD8+ repertoires were examined separately, except in combined analyses, for which CD4+ and CD8+ sequences were merged in silico. Clonal expansion was defined as at least a 2-fold frequency increase after treatment relative to C1D1, with a pseudocount of 0.5 for undetected baseline clones. Singleton clones were defined as clones with 0 or 1 copy at C1D1, and non-singleton clones were defined as clones with 2 or more copies. Clones expanded in unsorted samples were annotated as CD4+, CD8+ or unknown by matching protein sequences in sorted samples from the same patient. Wilcoxon tests were applied to paired samples to test diversity changes from C1D1 to C4D1. TCRdb took over this immuneACCESS table, retaining in-frame rearrangements with V and J assigned. Such tables are incomplete; in checked studies, under half of the missing clones stem from an unresolved V gene, and the remainder is unexplained. V and J calls and clone size come straight from that table; D and trimming were deduced from the DNA. The table for this sample lists 75,000 to 100,000 clones; 93% of them were counted only once. The ten largest clones capture 2% of the sample.

Paper-wide results and their limitations: Baseline TCR diversity was reported as lower in newly diagnosed patients than in healthy donors, and lower still in relapsed/refractory patients. The study was limited to a single clinical trial cohort, and causes of repertoire differences, possibly disease activity or prior therapy, remained undefined. Trial patients achieving complete response had baseline diversity similar to newly diagnosed patients, whereas partial responders and progressors had significantly lower diversity. By C4D1, a significant rise was seen in CD4+ TCR diversity but not in CD8+ TCR diversity (p=0.0027 vs p=0.16), and the rise was most apparent among complete responders (p=0.02). Patients starting nivolumab less than 1 year after ASCT had lower diversity and were excluded from later analyses to avoid confounding by immune reconstitution.

The sample was peripheral blood mononuclear cells (PBMCs), taken before the fourth cycle of nivolumab. The chain couples TRBV18 to TRBJ2-5; possibly the D gene is TRBD2, per 5 matching bases. The sequence came from a human donor with classical Hodgkin lymphoma. The CDR3 sequence is CASSDLALETQYF. The nucleotide sequence reads TGTGCCAGCTCAGACCTAGCTTTGGAGACCCAGTACTTC. With the portions outside the CDR3 filled from the reference TRBV18 and TRBJ2-5 genes, the complete variable region becomes NAGVMQNPRHLVRRRGQEARLRCSPMKGHSHVYWYRQLPEEGLKFMVYLQKENIIDESGMPKERFSAEFPKEGPSILRIQQVVRGDSAAYFCASSDLALETQYFGPGTRLLVL.